This TCR beta chain was found in a study of tumor-infiltrating lymphocytes in primary liver carcinoma. With around 490 ng total RNA as template and a constant-region primer, TCR beta cDNA was made. Modified slightly, ARM-PCR produced TCR beta libraries over three nested multiplex PCR rounds. Amplification in the first two PCR rounds was performed using TRBV1-TRBV30 forward primers and a C-beta reverse primer for approximately 10 cycles each. TCRdb re-analysed the multiplex PCR reads in MiXCR, keeping a single row per CDR3 protein. This sample has 110,000 or so distinct CDR3 sequences, with roughly four fifths found just once. The CDR3 extends over 14 amino acids. Trimming stripped 7 bases from V and 4 bases from J, with 16 bases between. Germline CDR1 is SQVTM and CDR2 is ANQGSEA. The tissue used was unsorted bulk material of about 17-33 mg. RNA and DNA were co-extracted from it with the AllPrep DNA/RNA mini kit.

A remark on this clonotype: The CDR3 does not close with the conserved phenylalanine or tryptophan, likely indicating a read error.

Sequenced: liver tumor tissue from sampling region 3. Subset denoted: tumor region T3, left-lateral pole. The chain combines TRBV29-1 with TRBJ2-2, with D perhaps matching TRBD1 (6 bases). The sequence was obtained from a middle-aged man with primary liver carcinoma and hepatitis B virus infection. This chain's CDR3 is CSGTTGSGTGELFS. DNA of the CDR3: TGCAGCGGTACGACAGGCAGTGGCACCGGGGAGCTGTTTTCT.